This T cell receptor beta chain derives from a study of cytomegalovirus exposure and HLA in healthy donors. V was clipped by 0 bases and J by 1 base, with 4 bases between them. Germline-derived CDR1 and CDR2 are GTSNPN and SVGIG (reference sequence). This CDR3 is built from 12 residues. As regards this clone: Different DNA sequences within this sample yield the same CDR3.

PCR employed 60 Vbeta and 13 Jbeta primers. TCRdb's table, derived via immunoSEQ multiplex PCR, lists solely in-frame clones and lacks some. Among some 150,000 clones listed, approximately 67% were seen once. The specimen was PBMCs. The clonotype originates from a man aged 40-55 years in good health and CMV-seronegative. The V and J genes are TRBV30 and TRBJ2-7, with D hard to call. The CDR3 DNA follows: TGTGCCTGGAGTGTACTGTCCTACGAGCAGTACTTC. Translated, it gives CAWSVLSYEQYF. Together with reference TRBV30 and TRBJ2-7, the CDR3 gives the full variable domain: SQTIHQWPATLVQPVGSPLSLECTVEGTSNPNLYWYRQAAGRGLQLLFYSVGIGQISSEVPQNLSASRPQDRQFILSSKKLLLSDSGFYLCAWSVLSYEQYFGPGTRLTVT.